Presented here are 2 T cell receptor beta chains from one specimen sequenced in a study of HIV-infected patients and healthy controls. Follow-up blood was drawn about 14 weeks, roughly three months, after antiretroviral therapy began. Whole blood was used without fractionation, so all unsorted peripheral T cells were included. cDNA was made from roughly 470 ng RNA using alpha and beta constant primers. Using multiplexing indices, alpha and beta chain libraries were generated apart by chain-specific third strand synthesis. TCRdb reprocessed the 5' RACE reads via MiXCR and lists one record per CDR3 protein. The sample holds several thousand distinct CDR3 sequences, about 8.6% seen once. This sample comprised blood, obtained during antiretroviral therapy. The receptor source for this set is an adult with HIV infection.

This clonotype has at least ten counts. The rearrangement links TRBV7-2 to TRBJ2-3, with TRBD2 matching over 10 bases. Germline V lookup: CDR1 SGHTA, CDR2 FQGNSA. The length of the CDR3 is 15 residues. Losses at the gene ends were 5 bases for V and 5 bases for J; bases not matched to a gene: 7. The CDR3 nucleotides read TGTGCCAGCAGCCGGACTAGCGGTGAGGGAGATACGCAGTATTTT. As protein: CASSRTSGEGDTQYF.

This clonotype turned up a few times. The chain uses TRBV7-9 and TRBJ1-6; possible D gene TRBD1, 5 bases. Germline V gene data show CDR1 as SEHNR and CDR2 as FQNEAQ (reference sequence). Between the trimmed V and J ends, which lost 5 bases and 0 bases, there was a span of 11 bases. The CDR3 is 16 residues long. CDR3 in amino acids: CASSTAGSSYNSPLHF. As DNA, the CDR3 is TGTGCCAGCAGCACGGCAGGGAGCTCCTATAATTCACCCCTCCACTTT.